The 30 T cell receptor beta chains below were found in one sample sequenced in a study of somatic reversion in DOCK8 deficiency. TRB libraries came from one-step amplicon PCR on around 100 ng genomic DNA with EuroClonality-NGS primers. From the multiplex PCR reads, TCRdb called clonotypes with MiXCR, one entry per CDR3 protein. Among roughly 1,400 distinct CDR3 sequences listed, approximately 20% were seen once. The material sequenced was blood. The receptors come from a human donor with DOCK8 deficiency.

This clonotype was seen only a few times. The J gene is TRBJ2-5, the V gene TRBV14; D might be TRBD1 (5 bases). V gave up 4 bases and J gave up 9 bases, with 15 bases separating them. The CDR3 runs 13 residues. CDR1 and CDR2 (germline): SGHDN, FVKESK. Here the CDR3 DNA reads TGTGCCAGCAGCCGACTCCTCGAAGGGGCCCAGTACTTC. Its protein is CASSRLLEGAQYF.

The chain couples TRBV2 to TRBJ1-6; TRBD1 aligns across 7 bases. Germline trimming cut 5 bases from V and 9 bases from J; bases unmatched to any gene: 7. This CDR3 region has 14 residues. Germline loops: CDR1 SNHLY, CDR2 FYNNEI. The chain's CDR3 is CASSRRGGSSPLHF. CDR3 sequence (DNA): TGTGCCAGCAGTCGCAGGGGGGGAAGTTCACCCCTCCACTTT.

Details on this clonotype: Given a much more abundant clone one base away, this may be a read error. The chain carries TRBV4-1 and TRBJ1-2; TRBD1 is a possible D gene (5 bases). This CDR3 spans 13 amino acids. Germline CDR1 MGHRA, CDR2 YSYEKL. This CDR3 reads CASSHPGRDGCTF. The CDR3 coding sequence is TGCGCCAGCAGCCACCCTGGGAGGGACGGCTGCACCTTC.

In this sample, this clonotype is medium-sized. The chain combines TRBV11-3 with TRBJ2-1, with 15 bases aligning to TRBD2. Trimming cost V 4 bases and J 16 bases; bases outside gene matches: 8. CDR1 is SGHNT, CDR2 YENEEA, per germline. The CDR3 covers 14 residues. CDR3 residues: CASSSRTSGGVRFF. CDR3 sequence (DNA): TGTGCCAGCAGCTCCCGGACTAGCGGGGGGGTTAGATTCTTC. Looking up the rest from reference TRBV11-3 and TRBJ2-1 gives the full variable domain: EAGVVQSPRYKIIEKKQPVAFWCNPISGHNTLYWYLQNLGQGPELLIRYENEEAVDDSQLPKDRFSAERLKGVDSTLKIQPAELGDSAVYLCASSSRTSGGVRFFGPGTRLTVL.

This clonotype was counted a few times. The rearrangement uses TRBV7-7 and TRBJ2-1; 8 bases match TRBD2. Germline-derived CDR1 and CDR2 are SSHAT and FNYEAQ (reference sequence). The CDR3 extends over 13 amino acids. J was trimmed by 9 bases and V by 4 bases; bases with no gene match: 5. The CDR3 DNA sequence: TGTGCCAGCAGCTACCGGGAGGGGAGTGAGCAGTTCTTC. The encoded protein is CASSYREGSEQFF.

The sample holds a few counts of this clonotype. The V and J genes are TRBV2 and TRBJ2-1, with D possibly being TRBD1 or TRBD2 (7 bases each). Per germline, CDR1 SNHLY and CDR2 FYNNEI. Deletions cut 7 bases from V and 0 bases from J, with 13 bases between. The CDR3 has 15 amino acids. The CDR3 DNA reads as TGTGCCAGCACGGGGGGACAGATCTCCTACAATGAGCAGTTCTTC. Its protein is CASTGGQISYNEQFF.

The CDR3 coding sequence is TGTGCCAGCAGCTTTGGCGTGGTCTATGGCTACACCTTC. It codes for CASSFGVVYGYTF. The chain combines TRBV7-2 with TRBJ1-2; D is unclear. Per the germline V gene, CDR1 is SGHTA and CDR2 is FQGNSA. V dropped 3 bases and J dropped 4 bases, with 9 bases sitting between them. The CDR3 contains 13 residues.

The chain uses TRBV7-2 and TRBJ1-2, with 8 bases identical to TRBD1. Trimming removed 3 bases from V and 2 bases from J; junction bases left unmatched: 11. CDR1 and CDR2 from the germline V gene are SGHTA and FQGNSA. This CDR3 is built from 17 residues. CDR3 sequence: CASSFSRTGSENYGYTF. The CDR3 DNA follows: TGTGCCAGCAGCTTCTCCCGGACAGGGAGTGAGAACTATGGCTACACCTTC.

With regard to this clonotype: Given a much more abundant clone one base away, this may be a read error. The V and J genes are TRBV4-3 and TRBJ1-1; no clear D. The CDR3 is made up of 16 amino acids. Germline V lookup: CDR1 LGHNA, CDR2 YSLEER. CDR3 protein: CASSQDRNGVHSPLRF. CDR3 in DNA: TGCGCCAGCAGCCAAGATCGTAACGGGGTTCATTCACCCCTCCGCTTT.

This clonotype was recorded many times. The J gene is TRBJ1-2, the V gene TRBV19, with TRBD1 matching over 9 bases. Germline CDR1 LNHDA, CDR2 SQIVND (reference sequence). The CDR3 extends over 15 amino acids. The trim removed 6 bases at V and 2 bases at J, leaving 7 bases unmatched. The DNA for the CDR3 is TGTGCCAGTAGCCCTCATGACAGGGGGAACTATGGCTACACCTTC. Translated: CASSPHDRGNYGYTF.

This clonotype is labeled medium-sized. The chain is built from TRBV20-1 and TRBJ1-5; 7 bases map to TRBD1. Germline trimming cut 3 bases from V and 5 bases from J; bases unmatched to any gene: 7. The V gene's germline CDR1 is DFQATT and CDR2 SNEGSKA (reference sequence). CDR3 size: 14 residues. CDR3 sequence (DNA): TGCAGTGCTAGGGACAGGATGGGGGATCAGCCCCAGCATTTT. It yields the protein CSARDRMGDQPQHF.

This clonotype was seen a handful of times. The chain has TRBV7-2 and TRBJ2-7, with D possibly matching TRBD2 (6 bases). This CDR3 has 16 residues. Trimming shortened V by 7 bases and J by 2 bases, and 21 bases separated the two germline ends. Germline-derived CDR1 and CDR2 are SGHTA and FQGNSA. This chain's CDR3 is CASTYQGAGSTYEQYF. The CDR3 nucleotides are TGTGCCAGCACCTACCAAGGGGCGGGAAGTACCTACGAGCAGTACTTC.

In its sample, this clonotype ranks as medium-sized. This rearrangement joins TRBV20-1 to TRBJ2-2, with D tentatively TRBD1 (5 bases). CDR3 length equals 14 residues. Trimming pared 1 base from V and 0 bases from J, leaving 6 bases between. Germline CDR1 reads DFQATT; CDR2 reads SNEGSKA (reference sequence). The CDR3 here is CSARGQTNTGELFF. CDR3 sequence (DNA): TGCAGTGCTAGAGGACAGACGAACACCGGGGAGCTGTTTTTT.

This clonotype came up a few times. V usage is TRBV5-1 and J usage is TRBJ1-4, with D possibly TRBD1 on 5 matching bases. Germline V CDR1 and CDR2: SGHRS, YFSETQ. V lost 0 bases and J lost 8, with 11 bases in between. This CDR3 has 14 amino acids. The DNA of the CDR3 is TGCGCCAGCAGCTTGGCACAGGAGCGAGAAAAACTGTTTTTT. It specifies CASSLAQEREKLFF.

In its sample, this clonotype is medium-sized (0.01 to 0.1%). V is TRBV20-1 and J is TRBJ1-5; TRBD1 agrees at 9 bases. V trimming: 0 bases; J trimming: 4 bases; junction bases outside the gene matches: 13. The CDR3 spans 18 residues. CDR1 and CDR2 (germline): DFQATT, SNEGSKA (reference sequence). The CDR3 protein is CSARDRQKQGARNQPQHF. Written as DNA, the CDR3 is TGCAGTGCTAGAGATCGGCAAAAACAGGGGGCGCGGAATCAGCCCCAGCATTTT.

A note on this clonotype: A much larger clone lies one base from this, so it may be a read error. The chain uses TRBV12-5 and TRBJ1-5, with D uncertain. The germline V gene has CDR1 LGHNT and CDR2 FRNRAP. The CDR3 is made up of 11 amino acids. The CDR3 is CAGGFSQPQHF. The CDR3 DNA reads TGTGCTGGTGGTTTCTCGCAGCCCCAGCATTTT.

This clonotype is deemed medium-sized. The chain combines TRBV20-1 with TRBJ2-7; tentatively, D is TRBD1 (6 bases). CDR3 length: 13 residues. Trimming cost V 7 bases and J 5 bases, with 18 bases left between them. Germline CDR1 and CDR2: DFQATT and SNEGSKA (reference sequence). CDR3 nucleotide sequence: TGCAGTGGCTCAACAGGGCTAGTTGACGAGCAGTACTTC. This gives the protein CSGSTGLVDEQYF.

With regard to this clonotype: It is likely a read error: a sequence one base away is far more abundant. This rearrangement joins TRBV4-3 to TRBJ1-6, with D possibly matching TRBD1 (6 bases). The end of the DNA fits TRBJ1-1 better, so the J call may be wrong. The CDR3 loop spans 17 amino acids. Germline CDR1 and CDR2: LGHNA and YSLEER. Written as DNA, the CDR3 is TGCGCCAGCAGCCAAGGGATTCCTATTATGGGGGACACTAAAGCTTTCTTT. This codes for CASSQGIPIMGDTKAFF.

This clonotype is categorized as medium-sized. The V call is TRBV20-1, the J call TRBJ1-5; D possibly corresponds to TRBD1 (6 bases). CDR1 and CDR2 (germline): DFQATT, SNEGSKA (reference sequence). The V end was cut by 6 bases, the J end by 1 base, with 10 bases between. CDR3 length: 13 residues. The CDR3 region has the DNA TGCAGTGCCAACAGGGTCAGCAATCAGCCCCAGCATTTT. Its translation is CSANRVSNQPQHF.

In nucleotides, the CDR3 is TGCAGCGGCAGGACCACAGCCACTGAAGCTTTCTTT. Translated, it gives CSGRTTATEAFF. The chain couples TRBV29-1 to TRBJ1-1; D is undetermined. Per the germline V gene, CDR1 is SQVTM and CDR2 is ANQGSEA. The CDR3 totals 12 residues. Trimming pared 7 bases from V and 4 bases from J, leaving 13 bases between. The complete variable domain, with remaining parts taken from reference TRBV29-1 and TRBJ1-1, reads SAVISQKPSRDICQRGTSLTIQCQVDSQVTMMFWYRQQPGQSLTLIATANQGSEATYESGFVIDKFPISRPNLTFSTLTVSNMSPEDSSIYLCSGRTTATEAFFGQGTRLTVV.

This clonotype has only a few counts. J is TRBJ1-3 and V is TRBV6-1; D might be TRBD1 (5 bases). The germline V and J ends were trimmed by 4 bases and 4 bases, with 14 bases remaining between them. Germline V gene lookup returns CDR1 MNHNS and CDR2 SASEGT. This CDR3 is built from 15 residues. The CDR3 region has the DNA TGTGCCAGCAGTGTCCGGGGGGGACTAGGAAACACCATATATTTT. Translated: CASSVRGGLGNTIYF.

This chain uses TRBV18 with TRBJ1-5; TRBD1 is a possible D gene (6 bases). Trimming removed 3 bases from V and 4 bases from J, with 10 bases in between. The CDR3 consists of 14 residues. Germline CDR1 and CDR2: KGHSH and LQKENI. The CDR3 bases are TGTGCCAGCTCACCGGACAGTTCTAATCAGCCCCAGCATTTT. It translates to CASSPDSSNQPQHF.

There are a few counts of this clonotype. V and J are TRBV6-1 and TRBJ1-4; no definite D call. Germline CDR1 MNHNS, CDR2 SASEGT. The CDR3 is 16 amino acids. The ends were cut back, 2 bases at V and 9 bases at J, with 19 bases in the middle. The CDR3 reads CASSELGSGLGQKLFF. The CDR3 DNA is TGTGCCAGCAGTGAATTAGGCAGTGGCTTAGGTCAAAAACTGTTTTTT.

This clonotype was recorded many times. The chain joins TRBV30 to TRBJ1-3; D gene uncertain. Germline CDR1 and CDR2: GTSNPN and SVGIG (reference sequence). V was pared by 4 bases and J by 4 bases, with 11 bases between. The CDR3 spans 13 residues. The DNA of the CDR3 is TGTGCCTGGACCAACGGTCTAGGAAACACCATATATTTT. It translates to CAWTNGLGNTIYF.

Details on this clonotype: Since a far larger clone is one base different, this is likely a read error. The chain combines TRBV20-1 with TRBJ1-1; D remains unclear. The J call may be incorrect, as the DNA end agrees better with TRBJ1-6. Germline-derived CDR1 and CDR2 are DFQATT and SNEGSKA (reference sequence). The CDR3 consists of 15 residues. CDR3 sequence reads: CSARGWATRRSPLHF. The CDR3 bases are TGCAGTGCTAGAGGGTGGGCGACAAGAAGATCACCCCTCCACTTT.

By proportion, this clonotype is medium-sized. CDR3: CASSLERRSGYTF. CDR3 bases: TGTGCCAGCAGTTTAGAGAGGCGTAGCGGCTACACCTTC. The rearrangement joins TRBV28 to TRBJ1-2; D is unclear. The CDR3 spans 13 residues. Between the trimmed V and J ends, which lost 2 bases and 8 bases, there was a span of 12 bases. Germline V gene lookup returns CDR1 MDHEN and CDR2 SYDVKM.

By sample fraction, this clonotype is large. The rearrangement joins TRBV20-1 to TRBJ1-1; D is perhaps TRBD1 (5 bases). Germline V gene lookup returns CDR1 DFQATT and CDR2 SNEGSKA (reference sequence). CDR3 length equals 13 residues. V shed 4 bases and J shed 0 bases, with 9 bases lying between them. CDR3 bases: TGCAGTGCTACAAAGGACATGAACACTGAAGCTTTCTTT. Protein sequence: CSATKDMNTEAFF.

This clonotype is judged large. The CDR3 DNA reads TGTGCCAGCAGCTTGGCCTCTGAAGCTTTCTTT. As protein: CASSLASEAFF. This rearrangement joins TRBV5-6 to TRBJ1-1; D unresolved. V shed 0 bases and J shed 6 bases, with 3 bases lying between them. The CDR3 sequence is 11 residues long. Germline lookup yields CDR1 SGHDT and CDR2 YYEEEE. Drawing the rest from reference TRBV5-6 and TRBJ1-1, the complete variable domain is DAGVTQSPTHLIKTRGQQVTLRCSPKSGHDTVSWYQQALGQGPQFIFQYYEEEERQRGNFPDRFSGHQFPNYSSELNVNALLLGDSALYLCASSLASEAFFGQGTRLTVV.

This clonotype is termed medium-sized (0.01 to 0.1%). This chain joins TRBV28 and TRBJ1-1; 7 bases align to TRBD1. CDR1 and CDR2 from the germline V gene are MDHEN and SYDVKM. The CDR3 has 14 amino acids. Trimming removed 6 bases from V and 1 base from J; junction bases left unmatched: 5. The CDR3 DNA follows: TGTGCCAGCAGGGCGGACAGGTCGAACACTGAAGCTTTCTTT. This sequence encodes CASRADRSNTEAFF. The variable domain in full, completed from reference TRBV28 and TRBJ1-1, reads DVKVTQSSRYLVKRTGEKVFLECVQDMDHENMFWYRQDPGLGLRLIYFSYDVKMKEKGDIPEGYSVSREKKERFSLILESASTNQTSMYLCASRADRSNTEAFFGQGTRLTVV.

This clonotype qualifies as medium-sized. The CDR3 nucleotides are TGCAGTGCATACTGGGACAGATTCTACGAGCAGTACTTC. This codes for CSAYWDRFYEQYF. This chain joins TRBV20-1 and TRBJ2-7, with TRBD1 identical over 7 bases. This CDR3 comprises 13 residues. V was pared by 6 bases and J by 3 bases, with 8 bases of the junction left unmatched. The germline V gene encodes CDR1 DFQATT and CDR2 SNEGSKA (reference sequence).